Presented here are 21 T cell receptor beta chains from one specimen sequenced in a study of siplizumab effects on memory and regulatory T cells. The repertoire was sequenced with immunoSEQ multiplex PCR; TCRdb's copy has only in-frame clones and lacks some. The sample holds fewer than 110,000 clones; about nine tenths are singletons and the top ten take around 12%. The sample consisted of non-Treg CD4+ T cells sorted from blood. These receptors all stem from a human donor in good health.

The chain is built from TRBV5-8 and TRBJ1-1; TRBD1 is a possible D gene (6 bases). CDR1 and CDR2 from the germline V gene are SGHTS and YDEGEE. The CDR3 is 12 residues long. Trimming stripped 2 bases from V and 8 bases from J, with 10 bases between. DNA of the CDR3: TGTGCCAGCAGCTTATTTGGGACAGAAGCTTTCTTT. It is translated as CASSLFGTEAFF. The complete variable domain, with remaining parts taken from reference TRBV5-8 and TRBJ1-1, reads EAGVTQSPTHLIKTRGQQATLRCSPISGHTSVYWYQQALGLGLQFLLWYDEGEERNRGNFPPRFSGRQFPNYSSELNVNALELEDSALYLCASSLFGTEAFFGQGTRLTVV.

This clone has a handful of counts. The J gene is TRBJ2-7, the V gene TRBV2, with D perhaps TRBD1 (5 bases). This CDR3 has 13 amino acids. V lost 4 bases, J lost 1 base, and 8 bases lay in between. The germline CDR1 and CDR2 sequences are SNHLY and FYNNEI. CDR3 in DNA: TGTGCCAGCAGTGCGACAGTTTCCTACGAGCAGTACTTC. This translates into CASSATVSYEQYF.

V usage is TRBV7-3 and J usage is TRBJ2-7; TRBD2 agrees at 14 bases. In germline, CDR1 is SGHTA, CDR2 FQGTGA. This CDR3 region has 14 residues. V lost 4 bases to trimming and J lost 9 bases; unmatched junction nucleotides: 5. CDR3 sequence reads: CASSSGLAGVTQYF. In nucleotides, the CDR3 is TGTGCCAGCAGCTCGGGACTAGCGGGAGTAACGCAGTACTTC. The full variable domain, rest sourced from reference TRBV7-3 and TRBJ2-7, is GAGVSQTPSNKVTEKGKYVELRCDPISGHTALYWYRQSLGQGPEFLIYFQGTGAADDSGLPNDRFFAVRPEGSVSTLKIQRTERGDSAVYLCASSSGLAGVTQYFGPGTRLTVT.

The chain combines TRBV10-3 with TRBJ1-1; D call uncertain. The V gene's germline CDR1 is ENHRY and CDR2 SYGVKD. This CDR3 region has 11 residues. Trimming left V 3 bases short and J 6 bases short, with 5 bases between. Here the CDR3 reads CAISERAEAFF. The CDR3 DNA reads TGTGCCATCAGTGAAAGGGCTGAAGCTTTCTTT.

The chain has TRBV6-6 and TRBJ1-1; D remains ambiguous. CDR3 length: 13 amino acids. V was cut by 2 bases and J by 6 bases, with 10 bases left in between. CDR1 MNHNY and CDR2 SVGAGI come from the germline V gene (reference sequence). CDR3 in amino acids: CASSYPDPAEAFF. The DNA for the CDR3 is TGTGCCAGCAGTTACCCGGACCCGGCTGAAGCTTTCTTT.

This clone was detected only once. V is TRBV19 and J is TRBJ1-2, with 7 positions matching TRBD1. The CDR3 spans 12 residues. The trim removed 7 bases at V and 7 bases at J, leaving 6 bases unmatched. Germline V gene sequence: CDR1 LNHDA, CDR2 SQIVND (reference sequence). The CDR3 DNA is TGTGCCAGTAAAAGACAGGGAGGTGGCTACACCTTC. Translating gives CASKRQGGGYTF.

CDR3 in DNA: TGTGCCAGCAGTTTATCGGGGCGGGGCAATGAGCAGTTCTTC. Its translation is CASSLSGRGNEQFF. The V and J genes are TRBV27 and TRBJ2-1; D perhaps matches TRBD2 (6 bases). The CDR3 is 14 amino acids. CDR1 MNHEY and CDR2 SMNVEV come from the germline V gene (reference sequence). V lost 0 bases and J lost 6, with 9 bases in between.

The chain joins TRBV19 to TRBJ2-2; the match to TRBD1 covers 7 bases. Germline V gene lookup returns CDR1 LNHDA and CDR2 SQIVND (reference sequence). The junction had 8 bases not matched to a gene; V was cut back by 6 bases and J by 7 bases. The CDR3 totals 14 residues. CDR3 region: CASRTGYESGELFF. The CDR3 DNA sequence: TGTGCCAGTAGGACAGGGTATGAAAGCGGGGAGCTGTTTTTT.

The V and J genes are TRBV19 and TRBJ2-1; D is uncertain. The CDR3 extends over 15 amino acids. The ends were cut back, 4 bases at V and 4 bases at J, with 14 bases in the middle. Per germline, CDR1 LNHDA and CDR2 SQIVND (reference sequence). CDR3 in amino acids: CASSTNGHLYNEQFF. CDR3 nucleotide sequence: TGTGCCAGTAGTACTAACGGGCACCTGTACAATGAGCAGTTCTTC.

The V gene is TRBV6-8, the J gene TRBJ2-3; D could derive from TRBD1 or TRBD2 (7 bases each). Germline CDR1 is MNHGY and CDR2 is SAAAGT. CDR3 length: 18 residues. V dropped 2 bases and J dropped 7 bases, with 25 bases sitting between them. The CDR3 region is CASSYLPGQGGVHYTQYF. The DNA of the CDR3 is TGTGCCAGCAGTTACCTCCCGGGGCAGGGGGGGGTTCATTATACGCAGTATTTT.

The CDR3 region has the DNA TGTGCCAGCAGCGTAGATGGTGCCGGGGCCAACGTCCTGACTTTC. Translating it yields CASSVDGAGANVLTF. The chain combines TRBV9 with TRBJ2-6; D unresolved. Germline V gene data show CDR1 as SGDLS and CDR2 as YYNGEE. This CDR3 spans 15 amino acids. Trimming stripped 0 bases from V and 4 bases from J, with 8 bases between.

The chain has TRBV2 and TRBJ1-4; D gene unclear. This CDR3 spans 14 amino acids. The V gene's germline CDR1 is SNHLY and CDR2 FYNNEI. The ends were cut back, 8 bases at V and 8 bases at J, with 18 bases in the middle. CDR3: CASAGSRVREKLFF. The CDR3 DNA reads TGTGCCAGCGCCGGTTCGAGAGTGCGAGAAAAACTGTTTTTT.

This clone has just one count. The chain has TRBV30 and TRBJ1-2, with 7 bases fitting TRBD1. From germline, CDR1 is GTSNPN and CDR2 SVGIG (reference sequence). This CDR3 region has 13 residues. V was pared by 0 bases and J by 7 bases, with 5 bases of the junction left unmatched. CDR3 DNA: TGTGCCTGGAGTGTATACAGGGGCGGTGGCTACACCTTC. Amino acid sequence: CAWSVYRGGGYTF.

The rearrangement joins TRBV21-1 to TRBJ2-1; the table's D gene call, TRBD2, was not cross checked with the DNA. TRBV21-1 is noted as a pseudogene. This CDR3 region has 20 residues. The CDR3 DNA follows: TGTGCCAGCAGCAATTTGGTCCCGCCTAGCGGAACTAGCTCCTACAATGAGCAGTTCTTC. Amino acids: CASSNLVPPSGTSSYNEQFF.

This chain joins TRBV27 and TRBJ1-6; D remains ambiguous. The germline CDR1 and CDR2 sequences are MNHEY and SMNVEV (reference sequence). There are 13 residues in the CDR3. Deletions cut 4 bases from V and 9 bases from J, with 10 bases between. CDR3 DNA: TGTGCCAGCAGTTCAAGAGTCGGTTCACCCCTCCACTTT. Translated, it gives CASSSRVGSPLHF.

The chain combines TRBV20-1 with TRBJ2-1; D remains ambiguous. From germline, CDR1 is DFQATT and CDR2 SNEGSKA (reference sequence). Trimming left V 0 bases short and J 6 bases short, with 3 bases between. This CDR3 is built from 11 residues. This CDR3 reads CSAREFNEQFF. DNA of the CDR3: TGCAGTGCTAGAGAGTTCAATGAGCAGTTCTTC.

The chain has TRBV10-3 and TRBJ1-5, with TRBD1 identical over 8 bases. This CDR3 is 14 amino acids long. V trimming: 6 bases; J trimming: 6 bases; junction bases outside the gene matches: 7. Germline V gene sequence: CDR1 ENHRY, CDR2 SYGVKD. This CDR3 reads CAISDRGWGQPQHF. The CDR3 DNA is TGTGCCATCAGCGACAGGGGCTGGGGTCAGCCCCAGCATTTT.

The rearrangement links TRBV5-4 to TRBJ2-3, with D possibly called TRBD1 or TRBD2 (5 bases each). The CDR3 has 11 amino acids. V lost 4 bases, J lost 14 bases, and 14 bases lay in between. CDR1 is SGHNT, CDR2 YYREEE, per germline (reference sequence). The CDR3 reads CASSGTGTPYF. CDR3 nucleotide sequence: TGTGCCAGCAGCGGAACCGGGACCCCGTATTTT.

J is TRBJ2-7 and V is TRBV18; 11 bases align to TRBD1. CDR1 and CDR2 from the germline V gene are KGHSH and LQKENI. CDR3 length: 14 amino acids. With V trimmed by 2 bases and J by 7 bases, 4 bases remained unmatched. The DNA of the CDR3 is TGTGCCAGCTCACCAGGACAGGGGGCGTTTGAGCAGTACTTC. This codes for CASSPGQGAFEQYF.

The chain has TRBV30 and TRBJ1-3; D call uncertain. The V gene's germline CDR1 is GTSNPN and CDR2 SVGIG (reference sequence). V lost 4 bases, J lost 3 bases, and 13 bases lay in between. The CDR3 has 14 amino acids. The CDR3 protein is CAWKWGDRGNTIYF. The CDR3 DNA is TGTGCCTGGAAGTGGGGTGACCGTGGAAACACCATATATTTT.

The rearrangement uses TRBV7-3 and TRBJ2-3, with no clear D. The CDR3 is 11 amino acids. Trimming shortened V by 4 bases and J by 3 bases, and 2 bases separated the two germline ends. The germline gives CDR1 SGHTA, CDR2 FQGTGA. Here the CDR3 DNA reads TGTGCCAGCAGCTCAACAGATACGCAGTATTTT. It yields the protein CASSSTDTQYF.